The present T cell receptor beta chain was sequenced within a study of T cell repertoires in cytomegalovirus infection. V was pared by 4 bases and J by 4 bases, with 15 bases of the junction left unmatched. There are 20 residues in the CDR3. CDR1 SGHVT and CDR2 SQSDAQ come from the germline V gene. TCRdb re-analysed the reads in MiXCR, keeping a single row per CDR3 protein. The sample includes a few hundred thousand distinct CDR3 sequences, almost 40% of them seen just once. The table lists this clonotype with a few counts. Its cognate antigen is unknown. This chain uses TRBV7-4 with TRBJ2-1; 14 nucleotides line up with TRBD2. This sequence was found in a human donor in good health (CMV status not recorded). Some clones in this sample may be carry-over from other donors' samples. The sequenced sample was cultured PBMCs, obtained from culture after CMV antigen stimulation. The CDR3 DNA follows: TGTGCCAGCAGCTCCGGGACTAGCGGGGGAGACCCGCCGGGGTACAATGAGCAGTTCTTC. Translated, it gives CASSSGTSGGDPPGYNEQFF.